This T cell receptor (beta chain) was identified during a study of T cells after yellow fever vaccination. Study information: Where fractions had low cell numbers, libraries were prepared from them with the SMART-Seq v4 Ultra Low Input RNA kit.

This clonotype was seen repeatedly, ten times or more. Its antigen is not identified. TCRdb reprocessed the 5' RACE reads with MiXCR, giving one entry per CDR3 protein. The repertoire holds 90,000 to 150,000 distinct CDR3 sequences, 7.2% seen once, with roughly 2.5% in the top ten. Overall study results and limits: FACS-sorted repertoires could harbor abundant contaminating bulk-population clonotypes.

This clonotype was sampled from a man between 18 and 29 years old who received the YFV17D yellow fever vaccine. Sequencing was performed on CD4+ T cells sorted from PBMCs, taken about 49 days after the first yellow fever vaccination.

Here the CDR3 reads CASSSPRGSYNEQFF. CDR3 DNA sequence: TGTGCCAGCAGCTCTCCCCGGGGCTCCTACAATGAGCAGTTCTTC. The chain uses TRBV7-2 and TRBJ2-1; D may be TRBD2 (5 bases). The CDR3 runs 15 residues. V gave up 4 bases and J gave up 0 bases, with 10 bases separating them. CDR1 is SGHTA, CDR2 FQGNSA, per germline.